Listed below are T cell receptor beta chains from one sample, sequenced in a study of graft-versus-host responses after intestinal transplantation. These TCRs are of unknown antigen specificity. Profiled with immunoSEQ multiplex PCR; TCRdb holds only in-frame clones, not every one. Of 96,000 or so clones listed, roughly 92% are singletons. Here the sequenced sample was unstimulated CD4+ T cells sorted from spleen or lymph node cells, taken before intestinal transplant. The receptors shown here come from a human donor who received an intestinal transplant. Each CDR3 is given with its conserved first and last residue. Fields, in order: D gene, J gene, V gene, clone size, CDR3 protein, CDR3 DNA. A D gene is named only where the DNA matches it firmly. The size field is filled for only some rows; it gives once, few, many or a size class.

>.|TRBJ1-6|TRBV5-1|.
CASSPRDSPLHF
TGCGCCAGCAGCCCCCGAGATTCACCCCTCCACTTT
>.|TRBJ2-7|TRBV5-6|once
CASRSFDSYEQYF
TGTGCCAGCAGGTCATTTGACAGCTACGAGCAGTACTTC
>.|TRBJ1-2|TRBV7-2|.
CASSLEGVVGYTF
TGTGCCAGCAGCTTAGAGGGGGTTGTGGGCTACACCTTC
>.|TRBJ1-2|TRBV7-2|once
CASSLEGRGMSGYTF
TGTGCCAGCAGCTTAGAGGGTAGGGGGATGAGTGGCTACACCTTC
>.|TRBJ1-5|TRBV19|.
CASDPLRGSNQPQHF
TGTGCCAGTGATCCCTTGCGGGGGAGCAATCAGCCCCAGCATTTT
>TRBD1|TRBJ2-2|TRBV15|.
CATSRRQGGTGELFF
TGTGCCACCAGCAGACGACAGGGGGGCACCGGGGAGCTGTTTTTT
>TRBD2|TRBJ2-2|TRBV13|.
CASSLRGKGSGELFF
TGTGCCAGCAGCCTGCGGGGGAAGGGGAGCGGGGAGCTGTTTTTT
>TRBD2|TRBJ2-1|TRBV6-5|.
CASSYRRGGWNEQFF
TGTGCCAGCAGTTATAGGCGGGGGGGATGGAATGAGCAGTTCTTC
>.|TRBJ1-5|TRBV19|.
CASSQRVGNQPQHF
TGTGCCAGTAGTCAGCGGGTCGGCAATCAGCCCCAGCATTTT
>TRBD2|TRBJ2-4|TRBV28|.
CASRAGTSAGSQYF
TGTGCCAGCAGGGCCGGGACTAGCGCCGGGAGTCAGTACTTC
>TRBD2|TRBJ2-7|TRBV7-9|.
CASSWTSGYYEQYF
TGTGCCAGCAGTTGGACTAGCGGTTACTACGAGCAGTACTTC
>.|TRBJ2-7|TRBV6-5|.
CASRRGLNSYEQYF
TGTGCCAGCAGGAGGGGACTGAACTCCTACGAGCAGTACTTC
>.|TRBJ2-6|TRBV30|once
CAWGRQVAGANVLTF
TGTGCCTGGGGAAGACAGGTCGCTGGGGCCAACGTCCTGACTTTC
>.|TRBJ2-7|TRBV7-2|.
CASSRGQISSYEQYF
TGTGCCAGCAGTCGCGGACAGATATCCTCCTACGAGCAGTACTTC
>.|TRBJ2-3|TRBV5-1|.
CASSLGRLADTQYF
TGCGCCAGCAGCTTGGGTCGTCTAGCGGATACGCAGTATTTT
>.|TRBJ1-6|TRBV25-1|.
CASSENSGNSPLHF
TGTGCCAGCAGTGAAAATAGCGGTAATTCACCCCTCCACTTT
>.|TRBJ2-3|TRBV7-6|.
CASSLRRTETDTQYF
TGTGCCAGCAGCTTACGCCGGACTGAAACAGATACGCAGTATTTT
>.|TRBJ1-2|TRBV9|.
CASSVGQYYGYTF
TGTGCCAGCAGCGTCGGACAGTACTATGGCTACACCTTC
>.|TRBJ2-7|TRBV28|.
CASTGIQGYEQYF
TGTGCCAGCACGGGGATACAGGGCTACGAGCAGTACTTC
>.|TRBJ1-3|TRBV18|once
CASSAPVTPSGNTIYF
TGTGCCAGCTCAGCCCCCGTGACTCCTTCTGGAAACACCATATATTTT
>.|TRBJ2-7|TRBV5-6|.
CASSLSGRFYEQYF
TGTGCCAGCAGCTTGAGCGGACGGTTTTACGAGCAGTACTTC
>.|TRBJ1-3|TRBV9|.
CASSPVTGSGNTIYF
TGTGCCAGCAGCCCCGTGACAGGTTCTGGAAACACCATATATTTT